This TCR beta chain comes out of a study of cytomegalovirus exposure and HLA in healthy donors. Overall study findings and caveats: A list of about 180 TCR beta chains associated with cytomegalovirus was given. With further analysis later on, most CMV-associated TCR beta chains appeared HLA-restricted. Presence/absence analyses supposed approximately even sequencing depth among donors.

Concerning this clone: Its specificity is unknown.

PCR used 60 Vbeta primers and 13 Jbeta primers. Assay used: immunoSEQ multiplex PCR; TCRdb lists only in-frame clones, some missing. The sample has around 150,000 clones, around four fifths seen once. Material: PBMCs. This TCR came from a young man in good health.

The CDR3 region is CASSFQGADSREQYF. The DNA for the CDR3 is TGCGCCAGCAGCTTCCAAGGAGCGGACTCCCGAGAGCAGTACTTC. V and J are TRBV5-1 and TRBJ2-7; possibly TRBD2 for D (5 bases). Germline CDR1 and CDR2: SGHRS and YFSETQ. V was trimmed by 2 bases and J by 7 bases, leaving 19 bases between them. The CDR3 extends over 15 amino acids.